The 10 T cell receptor beta chains given below trace back to one sample, sequenced in a study of T cell clonality in common variable immunodeficiency. Generated by immunoSEQ multiplex PCR, the TCRdb table keeps only in-frame clones and is missing some. This sample carries around 50,000 clones, none of them present only once. The material sequenced was peripheral blood mononuclear cells. These receptors were taken from a person between 18 and 70 years old in good health.

There are many counts of this clone. The read is 3 residues too short to cover the CDR3 end, so that end is filled in from the germline J gene. The chain uses TRBV20-1 and TRBJ1-1; no clear D. The CDR3 has 12 residues. Trimming pared 5 bases from V and 3 bases from J, leaving 10 bases between. Germline V gene lookup returns CDR1 DFQATT and CDR2 SNEGSKA (reference sequence). CDR3 sequence: CSALISYTEAFF. The DNA read from the CDR3 is TGCAGTGCTCTAATATCCTACACTGAA.

This clone was picked up many times. Read data end 3 residues before the CDR3 end; the end is taken from the germline J gene. The chain carries TRBV12-3 or TRBV12-4 and TRBJ2-2; possible D gene TRBD1, 5 bases. Trimming removed 6 bases at V and 6 bases at J, with 14 bases between. The CDR3 sequence is 14 residues long. This chain's CDR3 is CASRARVGAGELFF. The sequenced CDR3 bases are TGTGCCAGCAGGGCCAGGGTAGGGGCCGGGGAG.

The table lists this clone with many counts. The read ends 3 residues shy of where the CDR3 ends; the end is completed using the germline J gene. The chain links TRBV19 to TRBJ2-5; TRBD2 matches at 9 bases. The ends lost 3 bases at V and 4 bases at J; junction bases unmatched: 6. This CDR3 is 15 amino acids long. Germline V gene sequence: CDR1 LNHDA, CDR2 SQIVND (reference sequence). The CDR3 bases that were read are TGTGCCAGTAGTATTGGCGGGGGGGCCGGAGAGACC. Protein sequence: CASSIGGGAGET. The CDR3 as a whole reads CASSIGGGAGETQYF. The entire variable domain, with the rest obtained from reference TRBV19 and TRBJ2-5, is as follows: DGGITQSPKYLFRKEGQNVTLSCEQNLNHDAMYWYRQDPGQGLRLIYYSQIVNDFQKGDIAEGYSVSREKKESFPLTVTSAQKNPTAFYLCASSIGGGAGETQYFGPGTRLLVL.

At least ten counts were recorded for this clone. The observed sequence ends 3 residues before the CDR3 terminus, with the missing tail filled in from the germline J gene. The V and J genes are TRBV5-1 and TRBJ1-1; no reliable D call. The germline V gene encodes CDR1 SGHRS and CDR2 YFSETQ. Trimming cost V 2 bases and J 7 bases, with 12 bases left between them. The length of the CDR3 is 13 residues. Partial CDR3 DNA: TGCGCCAGCAGCTTAAGAACAGAAAGTGAA. Its translation is CASSLRTESE. The entire CDR3 protein reads CASSLRTESEAFF.

This clone came up many times. The sequence runs out 3 residues before the end of the CDR3; the remainder is reconstructed from the germline J gene. V and J are TRBV19 and TRBJ2-5; D is undetermined. V was cut by 3 bases and J by 3 bases, with 8 bases left in between. Germline assignment: CDR1 LNHDA and CDR2 SQIVND (reference sequence). The CDR3 totals 13 residues. The sequenced CDR3 bases are TGTGCCAGTAGTATCGGTCTAGAAGAGACC. This gives the protein CASSIGLEET. The whole CDR3 is CASSIGLEETQYF.

At least ten counts were recorded for this clone. Read data end 3 residues before the CDR3 end; the end is taken from the germline J gene. V and J are TRBV30 and TRBJ2-5; 10 bases fit TRBD2. CDR1 is GTSNPN and CDR2 is SVGIG in the germline V gene (reference sequence). The V and J ends lost 2 bases and 5 bases, in that order; junction bases with no gene match: 8. This CDR3 has 15 amino acids. CDR3 bases read: TGTGCCTGGAGTTCTCAGCGGGGGGGCCGGGAGACC. Residues: CAWSSQRGGRET. The whole CDR3 reads CAWSSQRGGRETQYF.

This clone occurred many times. The read ends 3 residues before the CDR3 terminus; that terminus is restored from the germline J gene. J is TRBJ2-5 and V is TRBV7-2; a possible D gene is TRBD2 (7 bases). The CDR3 spans 15 residues. The V gene lost 2 bases and the J gene lost 5 bases, with 15 bases spanning the gap. CDR1 and CDR2 from the germline V gene are SGHTA and FQGNSA. CDR3 DNA, as far as it was read: TGTGCCAGCAGCTTATTTCTGGGGGGGCGGGAGACC. Translated, it gives CASSLFLGGRET. In full, the CDR3 reads CASSLFLGGRETQYF.

This clone was detected ten times or more. Coverage ceases 3 residues before the CDR3 finishes, and the germline J gene fills in the end. This chain joins TRBV5-6 and TRBJ2-2; 7 bases are shared with TRBD1. CDR3 length: 13 residues. V dropped 5 bases and J dropped 5; count of bases not matched to a gene: 3. Germline V gene lookup returns CDR1 SGHDT and CDR2 YYEEEE. The CDR3 reads CASRQTGTGELFF. The covered CDR3 bases are TGTGCCAGCAGGCAGACAGGGACCGGGGAG.

The table lists this clone with many counts. With the read ending 3 residues before the CDR3 end, the germline J gene is used to fill in that end. The rearrangement joins TRBV5-4 to TRBJ2-3, with TRBD2 identical over 7 bases. The CDR3 is made up of 16 amino acids. In germline, CDR1 is SGHNT, CDR2 YYREEE (reference sequence). The ends lost 2 bases at V and 6 bases at J; junction bases unmatched: 12. CDR3 DNA, as far as it was read: TGTGCCAGCAGCTTTCCGTTTGGGGGGGTCAGCGATACG. Encoded protein: CASSFPFGGVSDT. The complete CDR3 sequence is CASSFPFGGVSDTQYF.

This clone has more than one count but fewer than ten. The CDR3 extends 3 residues past the end of the read, so its final part is completed from the germline J gene. The chain uses TRBV2 and TRBJ2-7, with TRBD1 matching over 8 bases. The junction had 7 bases not matched to a gene; V was cut back by 5 bases and J by 4 bases. The CDR3 length is 14 residues. Germline V gene sequence: CDR1 SNHLY, CDR2 FYNNEI. The CDR3: CASSWTGRGYEQYF. The part of the CDR3 DNA that was read is TGTGCCAGCAGTTGGACAGGGAGAGGGTACGAG.